What follows are 22 T cell receptor beta chains derived from one specimen sequenced in a study of blood T cell repertoires in COVID-19. Sequencing was performed with immunoSEQ multiplex PCR; in TCRdb, only in-frame clones are kept and a portion is missing. Among a few hundred thousand clones, 65% to 85% were seen once, and the ten largest hold more than 3%. Sequencing was carried out using PBMCs or T cells enriched from blood (not recorded which). These receptor sequences come from a middle-aged man who had recovered from COVID-19.

The J gene is TRBJ1-2, the V gene TRBV6-2 or TRBV6-3, with 9 bases identical to TRBD1. Trimming took 6 bases from V and 3 from J; bases not matched to a gene: 5. Germline loops: CDR1 MNHEY, CDR2 SVGEGT. The CDR3 extends over 14 amino acids. The CDR3 nucleotides read TGTGCCAGCAGCCACCGGGACAGGGACTATGGCTACACCTTC. Amino acid sequence: CASSHRDRDYGYTF.

J is TRBJ2-1 and V is TRBV2, with a possible D match to TRBD2 (6 bases). Germline CDR1 and CDR2: SNHLY and FYNNEI. V lost 5 bases to trimming and J lost 0 bases, with 26 bases between them. This CDR3 comprises 20 residues. The CDR3 region has the DNA TGTGCCAGCAGTAGGGACTCCCCCGGGGGTCGCGCGAGCTCCTACAATGAGCAGTTCTTC. It specifies CASSRDSPGGRASSYNEQFF.

This clone was detected once. The chain recombines TRBV14 with TRBJ1-2; D is perhaps TRBD1 (6 bases). This CDR3 is 14 amino acids long. V was shortened by 0 bases and J by 7 bases, with 12 bases between the two germline ends. The V gene's germline CDR1 is SGHDN and CDR2 FVKESK. CDR3 in DNA: TGTGCCAGCAGCCAAGACTACAGGGAAGGTGGCTACACCTTC. Protein sequence: CASSQDYREGGYTF.

This sequence joins TRBV28 and TRBJ1-1; no reliable D call. Germline V CDR1 and CDR2: MDHEN, SYDVKM. V was shortened by 4 bases and J by 6 bases, with 21 bases between the two germline ends. This CDR3 comprises 16 residues. The CDR3 loop reads CASSSSRSFGAAEAFF. The CDR3 DNA follows: TGTGCCAGCAGTTCCTCCCGCTCTTTCGGAGCGGCTGAAGCTTTCTTT.

The V gene is TRBV30, the J gene TRBJ1-4; no reliable D call. Germline V gene lookup returns CDR1 GTSNPN and CDR2 SVGIG (reference sequence). Trimming cost V 2 bases and J 5 bases, with 15 bases left between them. This CDR3 contains 15 residues. The CDR3 nucleotides read TGTGCCTGGAGTTCCCATATCGCTCGGAATGAAAAACTGTTTTTT. Translated, it gives CAWSSHIARNEKLFF. Combining the CDR3 with reference TRBV30 and TRBJ1-4 gives the whole variable domain SQTIHQWPATLVQPVGSPLSLECTVEGTSNPNLYWYRQAAGRGLQLLFYSVGIGQISSEVPQNLSASRPQDRQFILSSKKLLLSDSGFYLCAWSSHIARNEKLFFGSGTQLSVL.

V is TRBV29-1 and J is TRBJ1-1, with D maybe TRBD1 (5 bases). V lost 1 base and J lost 3, with 15 bases in between. This CDR3 spans 15 amino acids. The germline V gene has CDR1 SQVTM and CDR2 ANQGSEA. The CDR3 spells CSVEVGTLRHTEAFF. The CDR3 DNA reads as TGCAGCGTTGAAGTGGGGACTTTACGCCACACTGAAGCTTTCTTT.

On this clone: Relative to the germline gene, one junction end is altered; a read error may explain this. This sequence joins TRBV7-7 and TRBJ2-5, with a weak D call TRBD2 (6 bases). Germline V gene sequence: CDR1 SSHAT, CDR2 FNYEAQ (reference sequence). The CDR3 spans 14 residues. CDR3 region: CASSRGTFQETQYF. The DNA of the CDR3 is TGTGCTAGCAGCCGCGGGACCTTCCAAGAGACCCAGTACTTC.

V and J are TRBV6-2 or TRBV6-3 and TRBJ1-5; tentative D call: TRBD1 (6 bases). Deletions cut 2 bases from V and 7 bases from J, with 15 bases between. Per the germline V gene, CDR1 is MNHEY and CDR2 is SVGEGT. The CDR3 length is 15 residues. The CDR3 DNA reads TGTGCCAGCAGTTACGCAGGGGATAGGTGGCAGCCCCAGCATTTT. This codes for CASSYAGDRWQPQHF.

The V and J genes are TRBV9 and TRBJ2-7; TRBD2 agrees at 7 bases. The germline V gene has CDR1 SGDLS and CDR2 YYNGEE. Trimming cost V 2 bases and J 6 bases; bases outside gene matches: 11. This CDR3 has 15 residues. In DNA, the CDR3 is TGTGCCAGCAGCGTGTACCCGGACGGCGGGGGCGAGCAGTACTTC. Translating it yields CASSVYPDGGGEQYF.

This clone showed up just once. The chain combines TRBV7-6 with TRBJ1-4; 9 positions match TRBD1. The CDR3 length is 15 residues. Trimming at V came to 4 bases and at J to 5 bases, leaving 5 bases not matched to a gene. Germline loops: CDR1 SGHVS, CDR2 FNYEAQ. The CDR3 reads CASSSTGGANEKLFF. CDR3 bases: TGTGCCAGCAGCTCTACAGGGGGCGCGAATGAAAAACTGTTTTTT.

The chain carries TRBV10-2 and TRBJ2-3; no reliable D call. The germline V gene has CDR1 WSHSY and CDR2 SAAADI. V dropped 3 bases and J dropped 2 bases, with 12 bases sitting between them. The CDR3 sequence is 15 residues long. As DNA, the CDR3 is TGCGCCAGCAGTGAATCCCCCGTCCCCACAGATACGCAGTATTTT. As protein: CASSESPVPTDTQYF.

The genes are TRBV6-2 or TRBV6-3 and TRBJ1-5, with TRBD1 matching 7 bases. V was pared by 2 bases and J by 3 bases, with 10 bases of the junction left unmatched. The germline gives CDR1 MNHEY, CDR2 SVGEGT. The CDR3 has 17 residues. In DNA form, the CDR3 reads TGTGCCAGCAGTTACCTATGGACAGGAGGAGACAATCAGCCCCAGCATTTT. Residues: CASSYLWTGGDNQPQHF.

The chain recombines TRBV5-6 with TRBJ1-2; 9 bases map to TRBD1. The CDR3 spans 15 residues. The germline V gene has CDR1 SGHDT and CDR2 YYEEEE. Germline trimming cut 4 bases from V and 4 bases from J; bases unmatched to any gene: 8. CDR3 sequence: CASSEDRGRGYGYTF. The CDR3 region has the DNA TGTGCCAGCAGCGAGGACAGGGGAAGGGGCTATGGCTACACCTTC.

This chain uses TRBV13 with TRBJ2-1; tentative D call: TRBD2 (6 bases). Deletions cut 6 bases from V and 9 bases from J, with 21 bases between. CDR1 is PRHDT and CDR2 is FYEKMQ in the germline V gene (reference sequence). The CDR3 length is 15 residues. CDR3 coding DNA: TGTGCCAGCAGTAAACTGGGGGGAATTGAAACTGAGCAGTTCTTC. Protein sequence: CASSKLGGIETEQFF.

The gene calls are TRBV18 and TRBJ1-6, with TRBD1 matching over 7 bases. In germline, CDR1 is KGHSH, CDR2 LQKENI. CDR3 length equals 15 residues. Trimming cost V 3 bases and J 2 bases; bases outside gene matches: 1. The CDR3: CASSPGTAYNSPLHF. CDR3 bases: TGTGCCAGCTCACCTGGGACAGCCTATAATTCACCCCTCCACTTT. Drawing the rest from reference TRBV18 and TRBJ1-6, the complete variable domain is NAGVMQNPRHLVRRRGQEARLRCSPMKGHSHVYWYRQLPEEGLKFMVYLQKENIIDESGMPKERFSAEFPKEGPSILRIQQVVRGDSAAYFCASSPGTAYNSPLHFGNGTRLTVT.

The rearrangement links TRBV9 to TRBJ2-5; 8 positions agree with TRBD1. Germline CDR1 SGDLS, CDR2 YYNGEE. Germline trimming cut 5 bases from V and 10 bases from J; bases unmatched to any gene: 10. The CDR3 is made up of 13 amino acids. DNA for the CDR3: TGTGCCAGCAGTGGACAGGGTCTGGCGATCCAGTACTTC. This sequence encodes CASSGQGLAIQYF.

The rearrangement links TRBV28 to TRBJ2-2, with 8 bases that match TRBD1. The CDR3 contains 15 residues. Germline values: CDR1 MDHEN, CDR2 SYDVKM. V was clipped by 4 bases and J by 4 bases; unmatched bases: 5. The CDR3: CASSWTGTGTGELFF. The DNA for the CDR3 is TGTGCCAGCAGTTGGACAGGGACGGGCACCGGGGAGCTGTTTTTT.

The chain joins TRBV18 to TRBJ1-4, with a tentative D call TRBD1 (6 bases). This CDR3 is built from 13 residues. Germline V gives CDR1 KGHSH, CDR2 LQKENI. With 4 bases removed from V and 6 bases from J, the gap between germline ends came to 9 bases. DNA of the CDR3: TGTGCCAGCTCACTAAACAGGGATGAAAAACTGTTTTTT. Encoded protein: CASSLNRDEKLFF. The whole variable domain, filled in from reference TRBV18 and TRBJ1-4, reads NAGVMQNPRHLVRRRGQEARLRCSPMKGHSHVYWYRQLPEEGLKFMVYLQKENIIDESGMPKERFSAEFPKEGPSILRIQQVVRGDSAAYFCASSLNRDEKLFFGSGTQLSVL.

This chain joins TRBV27 and TRBJ1-2; D may be TRBD1 (6 bases). Germline CDR1 MNHEY, CDR2 SMNVEV (reference sequence). V lost 2 bases to trimming and J lost 5 bases, with 9 bases between them. The CDR3 is made up of 13 amino acids. The CDR3 here is CASSLPTGYGYTF. The CDR3 DNA reads TGTGCCAGCAGTTTACCTACAGGGTATGGCTACACCTTC.

This sequence joins TRBV9 and TRBJ1-1, with D unclear. CDR3 length: 14 amino acids. V shed 6 bases and J shed 1 base, with 13 bases lying between them. Germline CDR1 SGDLS, CDR2 YYNGEE. In DNA, the CDR3 is TGTGCCAGCAATAGACTAGGAGGGAACACTGAAGCTTTCTTT. Amino acids: CASNRLGGNTEAFF.

V usage is TRBV10-2 and J usage is TRBJ2-1; TRBD2 aligns across 7 bases. V shed 5 bases, J shed 4 bases, and the junction held 5 bases outside the gene matches. CDR1 and CDR2 (germline): WSHSY, SAAADI. The CDR3 has 14 residues. CDR3 amino acids: CASSPGLRYNEQFF. CDR3 in DNA: TGCGCCAGCAGTCCGGGACTACGGTACAATGAGCAGTTCTTC.

The chain has TRBV5-1 and TRBJ2-5; the D gene is possibly TRBD1 (6 bases). The CDR3 length is 15 residues. Germline loops: CDR1 SGHRS, CDR2 YFSETQ. V lost 1 base, J lost 2 bases, and 12 bases lay in between. The CDR3 DNA follows: TGCGCCAGCAGCTTGAGCGCAGGGGCGCAAGAGACCCAGTACTTC. Translated, it gives CASSLSAGAQETQYF.